The 13 T cell receptor beta chains below were found in one sample sequenced in a study of blood T cell repertoires in COVID-19. Method: immunoSEQ multiplex PCR; TCRdb's copy keeps in-frame clones and lacks some. This sample carries 40,000 to 50,000 clones, 90% of them seen once, and the ten largest clones take approximately 4%. Material: peripheral blood. All receptors come from a human donor in a cohort sampled during active COVID-19.

CDR3 amino acids: CASSQDRAAAQREVRETQYF. The CDR3 coding sequence is TGTGCCAGCAGCCAAGATAGGGCCGCCGCCCAGCGGGAGGTAAGGGAGACCCAGTACTTC. This sequence joins TRBV4-2 and TRBJ2-5; 9 nucleotides agree with TRBD2. V was pared by 0 bases and J by 5 bases, with 19 bases of the junction left unmatched. Per germline, CDR1 LGHNA and CDR2 YNFKEQ. This CDR3 region has 20 residues.

CDR3: CSGGTGLELGEAFF. CDR3 nucleotides: TGCAGCGGGGGGACAGGCCTTGAACTGGGGGAAGCTTTCTTT. V is TRBV29-1 and J is TRBJ1-1, with 8 bases lining up with TRBD1. Germline CDR1 reads SQVTM; CDR2 reads ANQGSEA. The CDR3 extends over 14 amino acids. The V gene end was trimmed by 7 bases and the J gene end by 8 bases; junction bases not matched to a gene: 15.

The chain employs TRBV11-2 and TRBJ2-7; tentatively, D is TRBD2 (5 bases). The CDR3 runs 13 residues. V lost 2 bases and J 2 bases, leaving 7 bases between the germline ends. Germline loops: CDR1 SGHAT, CDR2 FQNNGV. The CDR3 here is CASSLTSTYEQYF. For the CDR3, the DNA is TGTGCCAGCAGCTTAACTAGTACCTACGAGCAGTACTTC. The complete variable domain, with remaining parts taken from reference TRBV11-2 and TRBJ2-7, reads EAGVAQSPRYKIIEKRQSVAFWCNPISGHATLYWYQQILGQGPKLLIQFQNNGVVDDSQLPKDRFSAERLKGVDSTLKIQPAKLEDSAVYLCASSLTSTYEQYFGPGTRLTVT.

This clone was observed once. The rearrangement uses TRBV28 and TRBJ2-7, with D possibly matching TRBD2 (5 bases). CDR3 length: 14 amino acids. V was clipped by 6 bases and J by 1 base, with 13 bases between them. From germline, CDR1 is MDHEN and CDR2 SYDVKM. The CDR3 loop reads CASSPKRPSYEQYF. The CDR3, as DNA: TGTGCCAGCAGCCCTAAGCGGCCTTCCTACGAGCAGTACTTC.

The genes are TRBV5-6 and TRBJ1-5; 9 bases align to TRBD1. The CDR3 runs 17 residues. Germline CDR1 is SGHDT and CDR2 is YYEEEE. The ends lost 0 bases at V and 6 bases at J; junction bases unmatched: 10. The DNA of the CDR3 is TGTGCCAGCAGCTTGGCCTGGGGACAGGGAAGTAGTCAGCCCCAGCATTTT. Amino acid sequence: CASSLAWGQGSSQPQHF.

The rearrangement joins TRBV19 to TRBJ1-2; D remains unclear. There are 11 residues in the CDR3. V shed 10 bases and J shed 4 bases, with 10 bases lying between them. Germline CDR1 is LNHDA and CDR2 is SQIVND (reference sequence). The CDR3 is CAIRSRYGYTF. The CDR3 nucleotides read TGTGCCATCAGGTCCCGCTATGGCTACACCTTC.

This sequence joins TRBV2 and TRBJ2-7; perhaps TRBD1 as D (6 bases). Trimming cost V 6 bases and J 5 bases, with 20 bases left between them. The CDR3 runs to 15 residues. Germline lookup yields CDR1 SNHLY and CDR2 FYNNEI. The CDR3 region has the DNA TGTGCCAGCAGGGGGAATCACAGGGTCGGGAACGAGCAGTACGTC. This sequence encodes CASRGNHRVGNEQYV.

V is TRBV24-1 and J is TRBJ1-2, with unresolved D. Germline V gene lookup returns CDR1 KGHDR and CDR2 SFDVKD. The CDR3 totals 12 residues. V lost 6 bases and J lost 8, with 12 bases in between. The CDR3 loop reads CATSFGAGGYTF. DNA of the CDR3: TGTGCCACCAGTTTTGGCGCGGGAGGCTACACCTTC.

The chain recombines TRBV24-1 with TRBJ2-5, with a tentative D call TRBD2 (5 bases). The germline V gene encodes CDR1 KGHDR and CDR2 SFDVKD. This CDR3 is 13 amino acids long. Trimming removed 3 bases at V and 2 bases at J, with 6 bases between. The CDR3 DNA reads TGTGCCACCAGTGATCCGGGGCAAGAGACCCAGTACTTC. This codes for CATSDPGQETQYF.

The gene calls are TRBV14 and TRBJ2-2; TRBD2 agrees at 8 bases. The V and J ends lost 5 bases and 3 bases, in that order; junction bases with no gene match: 8. CDR1 is SGHDN and CDR2 is FVKESK in the germline V gene. The CDR3 loop spans 16 amino acids. The DNA of the CDR3 is TGTGCCAGCAGCACTGAGCGGGAGAGGGACACCGGGGAGCTGTTTTTT. It is translated as CASSTERERDTGELFF.

The V gene is TRBV24-1, the J gene TRBJ2-2, with 12 nucleotides matching TRBD1. The CDR3 sequence is 14 residues long. Germline V gene lookup returns CDR1 KGHDR and CDR2 SFDVKD. V shed 7 bases and J 8 bases; nucleotides not matched to a gene: 4. In DNA form, the CDR3 reads TGTGCCACCAGGGGACAGGGGGCAGGAGGGGAGCTGTTTTTT. It yields the protein CATRGQGAGGELFF.

CDR3 in DNA: TGTGCCTGGAGCGAGGGGGGGTGGCGGGGAAACACCATATATTTT. Amino acid sequence: CAWSEGGWRGNTIYF. The chain uses TRBV30 and TRBJ1-3, with D possibly matching TRBD1 (6 bases). CDR3 length equals 15 residues. Trimming took off 3 bases at V and 4 bases at J, with 16 bases between the two ends. The germline CDR1 and CDR2 sequences are GTSNPN and SVGIG (reference sequence).

This chain joins TRBV10-1 and TRBJ2-1; D is ambiguous. V lost 6 bases, J lost 8 bases, and 5 bases lay in between. Germline values: CDR1 WNHNN, CDR2 SYGVQD (reference sequence). The CDR3 covers 10 residues. The CDR3 sequence: CASRRDEQFF. CDR3 nucleotides: TGCGCCAGCAGACGGGATGAGCAGTTCTTC.